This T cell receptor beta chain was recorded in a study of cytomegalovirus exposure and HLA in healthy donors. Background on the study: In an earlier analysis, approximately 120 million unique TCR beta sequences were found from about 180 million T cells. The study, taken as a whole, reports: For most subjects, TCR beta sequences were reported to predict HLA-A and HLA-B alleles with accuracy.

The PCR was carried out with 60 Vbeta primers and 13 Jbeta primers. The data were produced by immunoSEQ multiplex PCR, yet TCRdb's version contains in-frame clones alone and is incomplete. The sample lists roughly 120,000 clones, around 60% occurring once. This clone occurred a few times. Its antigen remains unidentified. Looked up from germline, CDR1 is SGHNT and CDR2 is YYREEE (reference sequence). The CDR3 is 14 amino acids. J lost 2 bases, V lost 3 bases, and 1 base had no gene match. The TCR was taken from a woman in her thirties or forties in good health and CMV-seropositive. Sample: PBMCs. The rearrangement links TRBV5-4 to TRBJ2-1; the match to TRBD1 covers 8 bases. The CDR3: CASSSTGAYNEQFF. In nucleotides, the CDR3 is TGTGCCAGCAGCTCGACAGGGGCCTACAATGAGCAGTTCTTC. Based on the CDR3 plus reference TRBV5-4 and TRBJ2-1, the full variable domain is ETGVTQSPTHLIKTRGQQVTLRCSSQSGHNTVSWYQQALGQGPQFIFQYYREEENGRGNFPPRFSGLQFPNYSSELNVNALELDDSALYLCASSSTGAYNEQFFGPGTRLTVL.